Below are 3 T cell receptor beta chains sequenced from a single sample in a study of cytomegalovirus exposure and HLA in healthy donors. Both 60 Vbeta primers and 13 Jbeta primers went into the PCR. This table comes from immunoSEQ multiplex PCR, and its TCRdb copy is limited to in-frame clones, with some not included. This table lists under 95,000 clones. The sample was PBMCs. The receptors were sampled from a female donor in good health and CMV-seropositive.

The rearrangement joins TRBV7-9 to TRBJ2-4; 12 nucleotides line up with TRBD2. Germline trimming cut 3 bases from V and 8 bases from J; bases unmatched to any gene: 14. The germline V gene has CDR1 SEHNR and CDR2 FQNEAQ (reference sequence). CDR3 length: 18 amino acids. The CDR3 loop is CASSFPSSGGAHSDIQYF. The CDR3 DNA follows: TGTGCCAGCAGCTTCCCTTCTAGCGGGGGGGCCCATAGCGACATTCAGTACTTC.

The genes are TRBV13 and TRBJ1-1, with a weak D call TRBD1 (6 bases). The CDR3 is made up of 14 amino acids. V gave up 5 bases and J gave up 5 bases, with 15 bases separating them. The germline CDR1 and CDR2 sequences are PRHDT and FYEKMQ (reference sequence). The CDR3 region is CASSRGGARTEAFF. For the CDR3, the DNA is TGTGCCAGCAGCCGGGGGGGCGCGAGGACTGAAGCTTTCTTT. The full variable domain, its missing parts supplied by reference TRBV13 and TRBJ1-1, is AAGVIQSPRHLIKEKRETATLKCYPIPRHDTVYWYQQGPGQDPQFLISFYEKMQSDKGSIPDRFSAQQFSDYHSELNMSSLELGDSALYFCASSRGGARTEAFFGQGTRLTVV.

The CDR3 protein is CASSYSTGLAPDTQYF. CDR3 sequence (DNA): TGTGCCAGCAGTTACTCGACGGGACTAGCGCCAGATACGCAGTATTTT. The chain combines TRBV6-5 with TRBJ2-3, with TRBD2 matching over 10 bases. The CDR3 consists of 16 residues. V dropped 0 bases and J dropped 4; count of bases not matched to a gene: 4. Germline-derived CDR1 and CDR2 are MNHEY and SVGAGI.